The 18 T cell receptor beta chains listed next were all sequenced from one sample in a study of Tregs in tolerant kidney transplant recipients. TCRdb's copy holds only in-frame clones and misses some; the assay was immunoSEQ multiplex PCR. The table lists 55,000 to 80,000 clones, approximately 98% of them singletons. The source material was Tregs from blood, sampled before the transplant. The receptors were gathered from a human donor who received a combined kidney and bone marrow transplant.

This chain uses TRBV7-2 with TRBJ2-3; 8 nucleotides line up with TRBD2. With V trimmed by 5 bases and J by 6 bases, 1 base remained unmatched. The CDR3 loop spans 12 amino acids. Per the germline V gene, CDR1 is SGHTA and CDR2 is FQGNSA. CDR3 loop: CASSRGGDTQYF. CDR3 bases: TGTGCCAGCAGCCGGGGGGGGGATACGCAGTATTTT.

This clone was seen only once. The chain is built from TRBV30 and TRBJ1-4; no definite D call. Germline V CDR1 and CDR2: GTSNPN, SVGIG (reference sequence). Trimming removed 0 bases at V and 7 bases at J, with 6 bases between. This CDR3 has 12 amino acids. CDR3 sequence: CAWSVVSEKLFF. The CDR3 DNA reads as TGTGCCTGGAGTGTAGTGAGTGAAAAACTGTTTTTT.

The chain is built from TRBV6-6 and TRBJ1-6; 9 nucleotides line up with TRBD1. After removal of 5 bases from V and 6 bases from J, the junction contained 2 bases not matched to a gene. The CDR3 extends over 14 amino acids. Germline V gives CDR1 MNHNY, CDR2 SVGAGI (reference sequence). As DNA, the CDR3 is TGTGCCAGCAGTACACAGGGGGCTAATTCACCCCTCCACTTT. Translated: CASSTQGANSPLHF.

This clone was seen only once. V and J are TRBV7-2 and TRBJ2-7; tentatively, D is TRBD2 (7 bases). Germline V gives CDR1 SGHTA, CDR2 FQGNSA. The CDR3 runs to 16 residues. The V end was cut by 2 bases, the J end by 0 bases, with 14 bases between. The CDR3: CASSLLGGPNSYEQYF. The CDR3 DNA reads TGTGCCAGCAGCTTATTGGGGGGGCCCAACTCCTACGAGCAGTACTTC.

The chain is built from TRBV4-3 and TRBJ2-3; D remains ambiguous. From germline, CDR1 is LGHNA and CDR2 YSLEER. The CDR3 spans 15 residues. V dropped 4 bases and J dropped 3 bases, with 14 bases sitting between them. CDR3 coding DNA: TGCGCCAGCAGCCTTACGTTGACTTCTACAGATACGCAGTATTTT. Protein product: CASSLTLTSTDTQYF.

This clone was seen only once. The chain joins TRBV4-3 to TRBJ2-3; the D gene is possibly TRBD1 (6 bases). The CDR3 runs to 15 residues. Germline CDR1 and CDR2: LGHNA and YSLEER. The V gene lost 4 bases and the J gene lost 1 base, with 12 bases spanning the gap. The CDR3 loop reads CASSLLQGRTDTQYF. The CDR3 DNA reads as TGCGCCAGCAGCCTCTTACAGGGACGCACAGATACGCAGTATTTT.

The chain couples TRBV10-3 to TRBJ1-1, with 7 bases that match TRBD1. The CDR3 sequence is 11 residues long. After removal of 6 bases from V and 7 bases from J, the junction contained 2 bases not matched to a gene. Looked up from germline, CDR1 is ENHRY and CDR2 is SYGVKD. CDR3 protein: CAISRDSEAFF. The CDR3 bases are TGTGCCATCAGCCGGGACAGTGAAGCTTTCTTT.

In this sample, this clone turned up a few times. The rearrangement links TRBV7-8 to TRBJ1-2, with 7 nucleotides matching TRBD1. Trimming removed 9 bases from V and 4 bases from J; junction bases left unmatched: 11. In germline, CDR1 is SGHVS, CDR2 FQNEAQ. The CDR3 runs to 14 residues. The CDR3 DNA is TGTGCCAGTACAATCGACAGGGTGGGCTATGGCTACACCTTC. It translates to CASTIDRVGYGYTF. Drawing the rest from reference TRBV7-8 and TRBJ1-2, the complete variable domain is GAGVSQSPRYKVAKRGQDVALRCDPISGHVSLFWYQQALGQGPEFLTYFQNEAQLDKSGLPSDRFFAERPEGSVSTLKIQRTQQEDSAVYLCASTIDRVGYGYTFGSGTRLTVV.

This chain joins TRBV4-3 and TRBJ2-3; 7 bases are a match to TRBD2. The V and J ends lost 0 bases and 0 bases, in that order; junction bases with no gene match: 9. CDR3 length: 18 residues. Germline values: CDR1 LGHNA, CDR2 YSLEER. Written as DNA, the CDR3 is TGCGCCAGCAGCCAAGATTGGGTCCAGCGGGGTAGCACAGATACGCAGTATTTT. Amino acid sequence: CASSQDWVQRGSTDTQYF.

The chain joins TRBV23-1 to TRBJ2-3, with 11 bases identical to TRBD2. TRBV23-1 has ORF status, its function being uncertain. Trimming cost V 6 bases and J 5 bases; bases outside gene matches: 7. The CDR3 sequence is 15 residues long. CDR3 nucleotides: TGCGCCAGCAGCACACTAGCGGGAGCAGGAGATACGCAGTATTTT. It yields the protein CASSTLAGAGDTQYF.

The V gene is TRBV15, the J gene TRBJ1-5; D is perhaps TRBD1 (5 bases). The V gene lost 1 base and the J gene lost 3 bases, with 13 bases spanning the gap. This CDR3 is built from 16 residues. The germline V gene has CDR1 LNHNV and CDR2 YYDKDF (reference sequence). The CDR3 sequence: CATSRAPRGPNQPQHF. The CDR3 bases are TGTGCCACCAGCAGAGCCCCTAGGGGCCCCAATCAGCCCCAGCATTTT.

This chain joins TRBV7-3 and TRBJ2-3; 14 bases fit TRBD2. CDR1 is SGHTA, CDR2 FQGTGA, per germline. V lost 5 bases to trimming and J lost 2 bases; unmatched junction nucleotides: 9. The CDR3 covers 18 residues. The CDR3 DNA reads TGTGCCAGCAGCCCCCGTGGACTAGCGGGGGGCATCACAGATACGCAGTATTTT. Protein: CASSPRGLAGGITDTQYF. The variable domain in full, with the rest retrieved from reference TRBV7-3 and TRBJ2-3, is GAGVSQTPSNKVTEKGKYVELRCDPISGHTALYWYRQSLGQGPEFLIYFQGTGAADDSGLPNDRFFAVRPEGSVSTLKIQRTERGDSAVYLCASSPRGLAGGITDTQYFGPGTRLTVL.

The chain employs TRBV5-1 and TRBJ1-2; D gene unclear. CDR1 and CDR2 from the germline V gene are SGHRS and YFSETQ. The CDR3 spans 13 residues. The V gene lost 0 bases and the J gene lost 4 bases, with 7 bases spanning the gap. The CDR3 region has the DNA TGCGCCAGCAGCTTGGCCGCGGGCTATGGCTACACCTTC. Encoded protein: CASSLAAGYGYTF.

In this sample, this clone turned up once. The chain uses TRBV15 and TRBJ2-1; D is possibly TRBD1 (6 bases). The CDR3 consists of 14 residues. Germline CDR1 is LNHNV and CDR2 is YYDKDF (reference sequence). V gave up 0 bases and J gave up 6 bases, with 9 bases separating them. The CDR3 loop is CATSRERGSNEQFF. CDR3 sequence (DNA): TGTGCCACCAGCAGAGAAAGGGGGAGCAATGAGCAGTTCTTC.

The chain carries TRBV19 and TRBJ2-3; perhaps TRBD2 as D (6 bases). Germline CDR1 and CDR2: LNHDA and SQIVND (reference sequence). The CDR3 has 15 residues. The V and J ends lost 1 base and 6 bases respectively, with 14 bases between them. This CDR3 reads CASSIGGVSADTQYF. CDR3 coding DNA: TGTGCCAGTAGTATAGGGGGGGTCTCGGCGGATACGCAGTATTTT.

V gene TRBV30 combines with J gene TRBJ1-5; 8 nucleotides line up with TRBD1. The CDR3 contains 17 residues. From germline, CDR1 is GTSNPN and CDR2 SVGIG (reference sequence). V was clipped by 0 bases and J by 7 bases; unmatched bases: 14. CDR3 region: CAWSVNYLRAGGQPQHF. The CDR3 coding sequence is TGTGCCTGGAGTGTAAACTATCTCAGGGCAGGGGGCCAGCCCCAGCATTTT.

The rearrangement links TRBV27 to TRBJ1-5; D gene uncertain. Trimming shortened V by 0 bases and J by 7 bases, and 4 bases separated the two germline ends. The V gene's germline CDR1 is MNHEY and CDR2 SMNVEV (reference sequence). This CDR3 spans 12 amino acids. CDR3 region: CASSLSRQPQHF. In DNA, the CDR3 is TGTGCCAGCAGTTTATCCCGGCAGCCCCAGCATTTT.

This clone was seen once. The chain joins TRBV30 to TRBJ1-1, with TRBD1 matching 7 bases. Per the germline V gene, CDR1 is GTSNPN and CDR2 is SVGIG (reference sequence). The ends lost 2 bases at V and 5 bases at J; junction bases unmatched: 2. The CDR3 sequence is 12 residues long. DNA of the CDR3: TGTGCCTGGAGTATACAGGGGACTGAAGCTTTCTTT. Protein product: CAWSIQGTEAFF.